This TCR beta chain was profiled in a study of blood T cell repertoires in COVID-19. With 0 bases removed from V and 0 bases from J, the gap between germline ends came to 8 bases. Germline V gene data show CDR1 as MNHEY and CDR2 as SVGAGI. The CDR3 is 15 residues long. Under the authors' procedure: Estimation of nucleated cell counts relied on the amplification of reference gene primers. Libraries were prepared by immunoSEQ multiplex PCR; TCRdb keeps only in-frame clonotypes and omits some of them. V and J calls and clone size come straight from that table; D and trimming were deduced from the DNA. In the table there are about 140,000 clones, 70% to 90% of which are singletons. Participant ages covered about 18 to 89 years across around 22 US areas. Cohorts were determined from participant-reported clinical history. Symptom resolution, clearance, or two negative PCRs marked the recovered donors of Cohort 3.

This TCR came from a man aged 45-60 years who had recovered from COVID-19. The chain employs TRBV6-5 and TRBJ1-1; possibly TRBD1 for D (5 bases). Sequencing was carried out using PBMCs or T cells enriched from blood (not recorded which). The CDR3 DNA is TGTGCCAGCAGTTACTCGTTACAGGTGAACACTGAAGCTTTCTTT. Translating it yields CASSYSLQVNTEAFF.